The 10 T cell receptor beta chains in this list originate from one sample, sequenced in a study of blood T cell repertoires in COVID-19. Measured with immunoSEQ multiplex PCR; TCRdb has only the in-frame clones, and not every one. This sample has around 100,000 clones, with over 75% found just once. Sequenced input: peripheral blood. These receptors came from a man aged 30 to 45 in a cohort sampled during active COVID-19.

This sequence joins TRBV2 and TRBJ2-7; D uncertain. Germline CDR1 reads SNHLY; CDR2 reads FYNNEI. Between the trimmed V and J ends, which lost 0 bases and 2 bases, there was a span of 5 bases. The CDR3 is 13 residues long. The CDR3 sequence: CASSEARTYEQYF. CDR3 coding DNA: TGTGCCAGCAGTGAAGCGCGGACCTACGAGCAGTACTTC.

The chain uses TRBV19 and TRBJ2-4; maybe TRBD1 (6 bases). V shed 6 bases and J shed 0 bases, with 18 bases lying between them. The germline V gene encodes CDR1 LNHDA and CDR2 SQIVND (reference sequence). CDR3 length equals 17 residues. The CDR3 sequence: CASSINRDTEAKNIQYF. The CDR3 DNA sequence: TGTGCCAGTAGCATAAACCGGGACACCGAAGCCAAAAACATTCAGTACTTC.

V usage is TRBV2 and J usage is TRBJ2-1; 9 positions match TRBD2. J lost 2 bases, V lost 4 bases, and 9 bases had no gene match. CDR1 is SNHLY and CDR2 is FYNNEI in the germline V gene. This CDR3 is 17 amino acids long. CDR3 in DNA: TGTGCCAGCAGTGGACTAACGCGGGGGGGCGCCTACAATGAGCAGTTCTTC. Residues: CASSGLTRGGAYNEQFF.

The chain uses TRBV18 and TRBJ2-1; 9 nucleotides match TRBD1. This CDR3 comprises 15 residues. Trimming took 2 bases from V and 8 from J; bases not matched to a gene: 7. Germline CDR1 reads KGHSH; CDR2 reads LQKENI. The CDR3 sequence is CASSPMRQGVDEQFF. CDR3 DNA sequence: TGTGCCAGCTCACCAATGAGACAGGGGGTCGATGAGCAGTTCTTC. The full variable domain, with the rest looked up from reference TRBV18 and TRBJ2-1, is NAGVMQNPRHLVRRRGQEARLRCSPMKGHSHVYWYRQLPEEGLKFMVYLQKENIIDESGMPKERFSAEFPKEGPSILRIQQVVRGDSAAYFCASSPMRQGVDEQFFGPGTRLTVL.

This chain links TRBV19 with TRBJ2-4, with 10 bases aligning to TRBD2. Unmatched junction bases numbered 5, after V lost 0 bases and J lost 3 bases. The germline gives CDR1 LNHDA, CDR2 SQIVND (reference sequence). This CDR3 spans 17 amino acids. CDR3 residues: CASSIDSAGGIKNIQYF. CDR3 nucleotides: TGTGCCAGTAGTATAGACTCAGCGGGGGGGATCAAAAACATTCAGTACTTC.

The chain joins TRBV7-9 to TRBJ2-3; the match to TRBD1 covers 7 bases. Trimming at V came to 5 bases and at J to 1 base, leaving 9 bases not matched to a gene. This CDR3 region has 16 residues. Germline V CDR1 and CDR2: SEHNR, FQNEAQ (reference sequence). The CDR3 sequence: CASSQDRLYGTDTQYF. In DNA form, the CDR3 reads TGTGCCAGCAGCCAGGACAGGCTCTACGGCACAGATACGCAGTATTTT.

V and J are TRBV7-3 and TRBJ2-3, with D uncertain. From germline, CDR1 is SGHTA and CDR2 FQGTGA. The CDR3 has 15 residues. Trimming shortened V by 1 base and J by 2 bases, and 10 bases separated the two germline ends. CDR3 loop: CASSLMGLSTDTQYF. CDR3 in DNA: TGTGCCAGCAGCTTAATGGGCCTGTCCACAGATACGCAGTATTTT. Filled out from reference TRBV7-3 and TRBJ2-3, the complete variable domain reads GAGVSQTPSNKVTEKGKYVELRCDPISGHTALYWYRQSLGQGPEFLIYFQGTGAADDSGLPNDRFFAVRPEGSVSTLKIQRTERGDSAVYLCASSLMGLSTDTQYFGPGTRLTVL.

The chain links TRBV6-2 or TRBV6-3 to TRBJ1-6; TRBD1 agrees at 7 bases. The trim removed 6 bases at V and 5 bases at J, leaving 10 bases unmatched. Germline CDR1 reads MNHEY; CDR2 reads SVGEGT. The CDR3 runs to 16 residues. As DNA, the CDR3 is TGTGCCAGCAGCGACCTCGGGACAGCGAATAATTCACCCCTCCACTTT. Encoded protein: CASSDLGTANNSPLHF.

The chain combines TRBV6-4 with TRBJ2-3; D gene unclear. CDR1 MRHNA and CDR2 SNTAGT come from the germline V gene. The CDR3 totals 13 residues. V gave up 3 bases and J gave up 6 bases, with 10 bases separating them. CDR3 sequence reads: CASSEVLRDTQYF. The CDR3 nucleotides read TGTGCCAGCAGTGAAGTGTTACGGGATACGCAGTATTTT.

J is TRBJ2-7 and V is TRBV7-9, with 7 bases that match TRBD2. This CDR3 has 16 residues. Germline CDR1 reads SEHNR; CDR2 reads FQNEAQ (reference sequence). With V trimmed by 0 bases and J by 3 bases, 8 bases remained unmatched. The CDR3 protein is CASSLAGSGRFYEQYF. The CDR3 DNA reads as TGTGCCAGCAGCTTAGCGGGTAGCGGGCGCTTCTACGAGCAGTACTTC.